The present TCR beta chain was sequenced within a study of tumor-infiltrating lymphocytes in primary liver carcinoma. Germline V gene lookup returns CDR1 MNHNS and CDR2 SASEGT. The CDR3 extends over 15 amino acids. The V gene lost 3 bases and the J gene lost 4 bases, with 15 bases spanning the gap. The input was 400 to 500 ng total RNA; TCR beta cDNA was made from it with a constant-region primer. Libraries covering TCR beta were generated through three nested multiplex PCR rounds (using a slightly modified ARM-PCR). With TRBV1-TRBV30 forward primers and a C-beta reverse primer, the first two PCR rounds were run for approximately 10 cycles each. TCRdb re-analysed the multiplex PCR reads in MiXCR, keeping a single row per CDR3 protein. The repertoire consists of 330,000 or so distinct CDR3 sequences, with less than 70% occurring once and the leading ten covering about 6.1%. This clonotype turned up a few times.

Unsorted whole blood served as the source of blood RNA, and germline DNA was extracted as well. The study enrolled treatment-naive patients with chronic HBV infection. Surgery was preceded by the collection of four milliliters of peripheral blood. The receptor's source is a man aged 40-49 years with primary liver carcinoma and hepatitis B virus infection. V gene TRBV6-1 combines with J gene TRBJ2-5; D call uncertain. Source material: peripheral blood. The CDR3 DNA sequence: TGTGCCAGCAGTGACCAGGAGCGCCTAAGAGAGACCCAGTACTTC. As protein: CASSDQERLRETQYF.